This T cell receptor (beta chain) emerged from a study of blood T cell repertoires in COVID-19 (dated by TCRdb to about 2020). Turning to the overall study: Samples covering the acute and convalescent phases of COVID-19 were provided by collaborators in the United States, Italy and Spain. The prospective study material was composed of cDNA or gDNA derived from T cells, B-cell-depleted T cells, or PBMCs. The dataset comprised deeply sampled blood TCRbeta repertoires from subjects exposed to, actively infected with, or recovered from COVID-19. The repertoires were made available in a free public database intended to serve as a resource for research on the immune response to SARS-CoV-2. The samples were drawn from the first 160 participants of the ongoing ImmuneRACE study and from roughly 1,300 subjects provided by 6 global collaborators. Sample metadata almost always included a de-identified subject ID, COVID-19 status, age in years and sex. HLA class I and class II types, where available, came from metadata supplied by the sample provider rather than from assay-based typing.

One collaborating source in Seattle enrolled patients during active infection and followed them longitudinally through the course of disease. Whole blood was collected in K2EDTA tubes by collaborating institutions according to the institutions' own protocols. For TCRbeta analysis, collaborators shipped samples as frozen whole blood, isolated PBMCs, or DNA extracted from either of those sample types. TCRbeta CDR3 regions were amplified from genomic DNA by means of the immunoSEQ Assay, a bias-controlled multiplex PCR. In the authors' own workflow: The number of nucleated cells in each sample was estimated from the amplification of reference gene primers within the assay. To quantify the absolute abundance of each unique TCRbeta CDR3 rearrangement, sequence reads were collapsed and filtered. Productive Simpson clonality was computed per sample as the square root of Simpson's diversity index over productive rearrangements. The source is immuneACCESS, and TCRdb retained only in-frame sequences with V and J called. Part of the clones is not carried over; for the studies checked, unresolved V genes explain less than half of this, and the remainder is unexplained. V, J and clone size derive from that table, while D and trimming were established from the DNA sequence. This sample comprises roughly 300,000 clones, approximately 87% of them detected only once. The ten largest clones add up to approximately 12% of the sample.

Concerning this clone itself: The antigen this receptor binds is unknown. Base qualities are missing; no much larger clone stands one base away.

Here is what the overall study found, with its caveats: The amount of clinical and demographic metadata varied by source and participant and was provided uncurated.

The CDR3 has 14 amino acids, counting the end cysteine and phenylalanine. CDR3 DNA only is kept here, 42 bases in frame from base 1. The germline V gene (reference sequence) yields SEHNR for CDR1 and FQNEAQ for CDR2. At the junction V is shortened by 3 bases and J by 8 bases; bases outside the gene matches: 6. The source is a woman aged 25 to 39 with COVID-19, enrolled during active disease. The sequence links TRBV7-9 to TRBJ1-2, with TRBD1 matching 10 junction bases. Material: peripheral blood. This receptor has the CDR3 CASSFSRDRGGYTF. The DNA sequence reads TGTGCCAGCAGCTTCTCCCGGGACAGGGGCGGCTACACCTTC.